These T cell receptor beta chains were read from a single sample in a study of blood T cell repertoires in COVID-19. Using immunoSEQ multiplex PCR, the repertoire was profiled, and TCRdb retains in-frame clones only, with some absent. The table has 350,000 to 550,000 clones, 80% to 90% seen once. Sequenced input: PBMCs or T cells enriched from blood (not recorded which). All receptors derive from a man aged 25 to 45 who had recovered from COVID-19. CDR3s include the opening cysteine and the closing phenylalanine or tryptophan. Clone size is not always given. Where it is, it says once, few, many or a class for expanded clones.

abundance	j_gene	v_gene	CDR3aa
NA	TRBJ2-3	TRBV29-1	CSGIDSGRAGTQYF
NA	TRBJ2-1	TRBV7-6	CASSYSGADEQFF
few	TRBJ1-5	TRBV12-5	CASGMGQAYSNQPQHF
NA	TRBJ2-1	TRBV5-1	CASSWTGEAYNEQFF
once	TRBJ1-2	TRBV7-9	CASSLQGSGTEYGYTF
NA	TRBJ1-1	TRBV7-9	CASSPRGGTGGTRNTEAFF
NA	TRBJ2-5	TRBV28	CASGVAAQETQYF
NA	TRBJ2-6	TRBV28	CASSLPWASGANVLTF
once	TRBJ2-3	TRBV30	CAWSRGLRLAGVEITDTQYF
NA	TRBJ1-3	TRBV5-6	CASSLTGVLSGNTIYF
NA	TRBJ1-4	TRBV2	CASSRAGGLGLFF
NA	TRBJ1-1	TRBV7-8	CASSLAQGNTEAFF
NA	TRBJ1-1	TRBV18	CASSPTTDADTEAFF
NA	TRBJ2-5	TRBV11-2	CASSLDGVTQYF
once	TRBJ1-1	TRBV10-1	CASSESRGGNTEAFF